The 3 T cell receptor beta chains given below trace back to one sample, sequenced in a study of OX40 agonist ivuxolimab in advanced cancers. Assay: immunoSEQ multiplex PCR; the TCRdb copy retains only in-frame clones and omits some. The sample holds tens of thousands of clones, roughly nine tenths seen once. The sample here was CD4+ or CD8+ T cells sorted from blood, taken in a trial of the OX40 agonist ivuxolimab. Receptors were obtained from an adult with an advanced solid tumor such as melanoma, head and neck, liver or kidney cancer.

The CDR3 region has the DNA TGTGCCAGTAGTGATTCAGGGAGTTACGAGCAGTACTTC. Translated: CASSDSGSYEQYF. The chain is built from TRBV19 and TRBJ2-7; D might be TRBD1 or TRBD2, each matching 5 bases. Germline V gene lookup returns CDR1 LNHDA and CDR2 SQIVND (reference sequence). This CDR3 contains 13 residues. V gave up 5 bases and J gave up 4 bases, with 12 bases separating them.

This clone has only one observation. The J gene is TRBJ2-7, the V gene TRBV7-9; D not certain. This CDR3 contains 13 residues. Germline V gives CDR1 SEHNR, CDR2 FQNEAQ (reference sequence). V gave up 2 bases and J gave up 2 bases, with 7 bases separating them. CDR3 protein: CASSLRGPYEQYF. DNA of the CDR3: TGTGCCAGCAGCTTAAGAGGCCCCTACGAGCAGTACTTC.

The chain uses TRBV7-2 and TRBJ2-2; 9 bases are a match to TRBD1. The CDR3 contains 16 residues. V shed 9 bases, J shed 7 bases, and the junction held 15 bases outside the gene matches. Per germline, CDR1 SGHTA and CDR2 FQGNSA. The CDR3 loop is CASDSTGGVRSGELFF. The DNA of the CDR3 is TGTGCCAGTGATTCAACAGGGGGCGTGCGAAGCGGGGAGCTGTTTTTT.